This is a list of T cell receptor beta chains from one sample in a study of Graves' ophthalmopathy and Graves' hyperthyroidism. MiXCR, applied by TCRdb to the multiplex PCR reads, yields one record per CDR3 protein. The sample has around 1.1 million distinct CDR3 sequences; about 40% are singletons. Sequencing was performed on peripheral blood or thyroid tissue (not recorded which). Receptor source: an adult man with Graves' hyperthyroidism. The CDR3 runs from the conserved cysteine through the conserved F or W. A D gene is named only where the DNA matches it firmly. Expanded clones are given a class, and other clones once, few, many or no size at all.

V: TRBV4-3; length: 13; J: TRBJ2-7; size: many; D: NA; CDR3: CASSQDQRFPVDF; DNA: TGCGCCAGCAGCCAAGATCAGCGGTTTCCAGTGGACTTC
V: TRBV20-1; length: 14; J: TRBJ1-5; size: many; D: NA; CDR3: CSAKSDSINQPQHF; DNA: TGCAGTGCTAAGTCTGACAGTATCAATCAGCCCCAGCATTTT
V: TRBV29-1; length: 14; J: TRBJ2-5; size: many; D: TRBD2; CDR3: CSLARAGAGETQYF; DNA: TGCAGCCTGGCGCGTGCGGGAGCGGGGGAGACCCAGTACTTC
V: TRBV9; length: 15; J: TRBJ2-3; size: NA; D: NA; CDR3: CASSVGRGGRDTQYF; DNA: TGTGCCAGCAGCGTAGGCCGCGGAGGCAGAGATACGCAGTATTTT
V: TRBV14; length: 15; J: TRBJ1-1; size: NA; D: TRBD1; CDR3: CASSNRTGGWTEAFF; DNA: TGTGCCAGCAGCAACAGGACAGGGGGTTGGACTGAAGCTTTCTTT
V: TRBV20-1; length: 14; J: TRBJ2-2; size: many; D: TRBD1; CDR3: CSAPGTGVTGELFF; DNA: TGCAGTGCACCCGGGACAGGGGTCACCGGGGAGCTGTTTTTT
V: TRBV12-3/TRBV12-4; length: 15; J: TRBJ2-7; size: many; D: NA; CDR3: CASSPSGFGTYEQYF; DNA: TGTGCCAGCAGCCCATCGGGGTTTGGAACCTACGAGCAGTACTTC
V: TRBV2; length: 12; J: TRBJ2-5; size: many; D: NA; CDR3: CASTFTTRTQYF; DNA: TGTGCCAGCACATTTACCACGAGGACCCAGTACTTC
V: TRBV12-3/TRBV12-4; length: 16; J: TRBJ1-5; size: NA; D: NA; CDR3: CASSFQIDYSNQPQHF; DNA: TGTGCCAGCAGTTTTCAGATAGACTATAGCAATCAGCCCCAGCATTTT
V: TRBV10-3; length: 12; J: TRBJ1-1; size: NA; D: NA; CDR3: CAISVVRSEAFF; DNA: TGTGCCATCTCCGTTGTTCGGAGTGAAGCTTTCTTT
V: TRBV7-9; length: 17; J: TRBJ2-5; size: few; D: TRBD2; CDR3: CASSSGGSSGIQETQYF; DNA: TGTGCCAGCAGCTCAGGGGGTTCTAGCGGGATTCAAGAGACCCAGTACTTC
V: TRBV7-8; length: 14; J: TRBJ2-7; size: many; D: NA; CDR3: CASQPRGSGYEQYF; DNA: TGTGCCAGCCAACCTAGGGGGAGTGGATACGAGCAGTACTTC
V: TRBV6-2/TRBV6-3; length: 12; J: TRBJ2-7; size: many; D: NA; CDR3: CASTSSGNEQYF; DNA: TGTGCCAGCACCAGCTCTGGGAACGAGCAGTACTTC
V: TRBV7-2; length: 13; J: TRBJ2-7; size: many; D: NA; CDR3: CASSLAQGHEQYF; DNA: TGTGCCAGCAGCTTAGCACAGGGCCACGAGCAGTACTTC
V: TRBV29-1; length: 13; J: TRBJ2-7; size: many; D: NA; CDR3: CSVNKQDTYEQYF; DNA: TGCAGCGTCAACAAACAGGACACCTACGAGCAGTACTTC
V: TRBV7-8; length: 14; J: TRBJ2-7; size: many; D: NA; CDR3: CASSANRQAYEQYF; DNA: TGTGCCAGCAGCGCAAACAGACAGGCCTACGAGCAGTACTTC
V: TRBV7-2; length: 14; J: TRBJ2-7; size: few; D: NA; CDR3: CASRPLVEVFEQYF; DNA: TGTGCCAGCAGGCCACTAGTTGAGGTTTTCGAGCAGTACTTC
V: TRBV30; length: 15; J: TRBJ1-5; size: many; D: NA; CDR3: CAWSQIGRNNQPQHF; DNA: TGTGCCTGGAGTCAAATAGGGAGGAATAATCAGCCCCAGCATTTT
V: TRBV14; length: 14; J: TRBJ1-1; size: many; D: NA; CDR3: CASSQDGADPEAFF; DNA: TGTGCCAGCAGCCAGGACGGAGCGGATCCTGAAGCTTTCTTT
V: TRBV6-5; length: 16; J: TRBJ1-3; size: few; D: TRBD1; CDR3: CASSPNDRVFGNTIYF; DNA: TGTGCCAGCAGCCCAAACGACAGGGTCTTTGGAAACACCATATATTTT
V: TRBV7-3; length: 20; J: TRBJ2-6; size: NA; D: TRBD2; CDR3: CASSLPGTSGRASRANVLTF; DNA: TGTGCCAGCAGCTTACCTGGGACTAGCGGGAGGGCCTCTAGGGCCAACGTCCTGACTTTC
V: TRBV10-3; length: 15; J: TRBJ2-7; size: NA; D: TRBD1; CDR3: CAWSEGQVGYFEQYF; DNA: TGTGCCTGGAGCGAAGGACAGGTCGGGTACTTCGAGCAGTACTTC
V: TRBV7-9; length: 14; J: TRBJ2-5; size: many; D: NA; CDR3: CASVSQGGEETQYF; DNA: TGTGCCAGCGTTTCCCAGGGGGGGGAAGAGACCCAGTACTTC
V: TRBV5-4; length: 13; J: TRBJ1-1; size: few; D: NA; CDR3: CASSQGKGTEAFF; DNA: TGTGCCAGCAGCCAGGGCAAGGGCACTGAAGCTTTCTTT
V: TRBV7-8; length: 15; J: TRBJ2-5; size: NA; D: TRBD2; CDR3: CASSLGLAGQEAQYF; DNA: TGTGCCAGCAGCTTAGGGCTAGCGGGTCAAGAGGCCCAGTACTTC
V: TRBV6-6; length: 13; J: TRBJ2-7; size: NA; D: NA; CDR3: CASRGPADYEQYF; DNA: TGTGCCAGCAGGGGACCAGCGGATTACGAGCAGTACTTC
V: TRBV10-2; length: 17; J: TRBJ1-5; size: few; D: TRBD1; CDR3: CANSEPRTGFSNQPQHF; DNA: TGCGCCAACAGTGAGCCCCGGACAGGGTTTAGCAATCAGCCCCAGCATTTT
V: TRBV20-1; length: 12; J: TRBJ1-5; size: NA; D: NA; CDR3: CSATPRVETQHF; DNA: TGCAGTGCTACCCCTAGGGTAGAGACCCAGCATTTT
V: TRBV7-2; length: 17; J: TRBJ1-2; size: NA; D: NA; CDR3: CASSFWAPGTAAYGYTF; DNA: TGTGCCAGCAGCTTTTGGGCGCCCGGGACTGCGGCCTATGGCTACACCTTC
V: TRBV7-8; length: 14; J: TRBJ1-4; size: once; D: TRBD1; CDR3: CASRSGTGSEKLFF; DNA: TGTGCCAGCAGGTCTGGGACAGGGAGCGAAAAACTGTTTTTT
V: TRBV2; length: 15; J: TRBJ2-5; size: NA; D: TRBD2; CDR3: CASSLRSGGEETQYF; DNA: TGTGCCAGCAGCTTGCGTAGCGGGGGGGAGGAGACCCAGTACTTC
V: TRBV4-3; length: 17; J: TRBJ1-6; size: few; D: NA; CDR3: CASSQERLWQGHSPLHF; DNA: TGCGCCAGCAGCCAAGAAAGGTTGTGGCAGGGGCATTCACCCCTCCACTTT
V: TRBV7-2; length: 14; J: TRBJ1-2; size: NA; D: TRBD1; CDR3: CASSFAGGEYGYTF; DNA: TGTGCCAGCAGCTTCGCAGGGGGCGAGTATGGCTACACCTTC
V: TRBV5-1; length: 16; J: TRBJ1-4; size: few; D: NA; CDR3: CASSFQGLATNEKLFF; DNA: TGCGCCAGCAGCTTTCAGGGTTTGGCAACTAATGAAAAACTGTTTTTT
V: TRBV10-3; length: 15; J: TRBJ2-7; size: NA; D: NA; CDR3: CAIRENFDGGWEQYF; DNA: TGTGCCATCAGGGAGAACTTCGACGGGGGATGGGAGCAGTACTTC
V: TRBV6-1; length: 14; J: TRBJ1-5; size: many; D: NA; CDR3: CASIDSYSNQPQHF; DNA: TGTGCCAGCATAGACAGTTATAGCAATCAGCCCCAGCATTTT
V: TRBV29-1; length: 11; J: TRBJ1-1; size: NA; D: NA; CDR3: CSTRMNTEAFF; DNA: TGCAGCACACGGATGAACACTGAAGCTTTCTTT
V: TRBV18; length: 17; J: TRBJ2-6; size: NA; D: NA; CDR3: CASSPGRERPGANVLTF; DNA: TGTGCCAGCTCACCAGGACGGGAGCGCCCTGGGGCCAACGTCCTGACTTTC
V: TRBV5-1; length: 15; J: TRBJ2-2; size: many; D: NA; CDR3: CASSLAERSTGELFF; DNA: TGCGCCAGCAGCTTGGCGGAGAGGAGCACCGGGGAGCTGTTTTTT
V: TRBV7-2; length: 16; J: TRBJ2-7; size: few; D: TRBD2; CDR3: CASSLGLAGGLDEQYF; DNA: TGTGCCAGCAGCTTAGGCCTAGCGGGAGGGTTAGACGAGCAGTACTTC
V: TRBV25-1; length: 16; J: TRBJ1-1; size: NA; D: NA; CDR3: CASSARAWSQNTEAFF; DNA: TGTGCCAGCAGTGCTAGAGCTTGGTCCCAGAACACTGAAGCTTTCTTT
V: TRBV15; length: 16; J: TRBJ2-7; size: NA; D: TRBD2; CDR3: CATSRDPAREGLEQYF; DNA: TGTGCCACCAGCAGAGATCCGGCCAGGGAGGGTCTGGAGCAGTACTTC
V: TRBV20-1; length: 14; J: TRBJ2-7; size: NA; D: TRBD2; CDR3: CSAPPLAGDYEQYF; DNA: TGCAGTGCCCCGCCACTAGCGGGGGACTACGAGCAGTACTTC
V: TRBV7-2; length: 14; J: TRBJ1-3; size: many; D: NA; CDR3: CASSLARAGNTIYF; DNA: TGTGCCAGCAGCTTAGCCAGGGCTGGAAACACCATATATTTT
V: TRBV29-1; length: 13; J: TRBJ2-7; size: NA; D: NA; CDR3: CSVGPDSTYEQYF; DNA: TGCAGCGTTGGACCGGACAGCACCTACGAGCAGTACTTC
V: TRBV7-2; length: 15; J: TRBJ1-6; size: NA; D: NA; CDR3: CASSLKAGLNSPLHF; DNA: TGTGCCAGCAGCTTAAAGGCAGGGTTGAATTCACCCCTCCACTTT
V: TRBV4-3; length: 15; J: TRBJ2-7; size: NA; D: TRBD1; CDR3: CASSQGTGWNYEQYF; DNA: TGCGCCAGCAGCCAAGGGACAGGGTGGAACTACGAGCAGTACTTC
V: TRBV19; length: 13; J: TRBJ2-7; size: many; D: TRBD2; CDR3: CASSTLGGGEQYF; DNA: TGTGCCAGTAGTACCCTCGGCGGGGGCGAGCAGTACTTC
V: TRBV5-1; length: 14; J: TRBJ2-7; size: many; D: NA; CDR3: CASSLGRYTYEQYF; DNA: TGCGCCAGCAGCTTAGGACGGTATACCTACGAGCAGTACTTC
V: TRBV2; length: 15; J: TRBJ2-7; size: many; D: TRBD1; CDR3: CASQGTGGKGYEQYF; DNA: TGTGCCAGCCAAGGGACAGGGGGAAAGGGATACGAGCAGTACTTC
V: TRBV4-1; length: 14; J: TRBJ1-5; size: many; D: TRBD1; CDR3: CASSQRQGNQPQHF; DNA: TGCGCCAGCAGCCAGAGACAGGGAAATCAGCCCCAGCATTTT
V: TRBV25-1; length: 13; J: TRBJ2-5; size: NA; D: NA; CDR3: CASRPGAQETQYF; DNA: TGTGCCAGCCGACCAGGGGCCCAAGAGACCCAGTACTTC
V: TRBV12-3/TRBV12-4; length: 16; J: TRBJ2-2; size: few; D: TRBD1; CDR3: CASSGGQGVITGELFF; DNA: TGTGCCAGCAGCGGCGGCCAGGGGGTAATCACCGGGGAGCTGTTTTTT
V: TRBV12-3/TRBV12-4; length: 12; J: TRBJ2-2; size: few; D: TRBD2; CDR3: CASGAGVGELFF; DNA: TGTGCCAGCGGGGCGGGGGTCGGGGAGCTGTTTTTT